These 30 T cell receptor beta chains share one sample of origin, sequenced in a study of shared clonotypes between healthy human individuals. TCRdb's copy holds only in-frame clones and misses some; the assay was immunoSEQ multiplex PCR. There are 1.6 million or so clones in the sample; approximately 96% occur only once, and 1% to 1.5% lies in the top ten. Input material: naive CD4+ T cells sorted from blood. Subset of the sample: CD45RA+ positively selected. Receptor source: a man younger than 45 in good health.

V is TRBV10-3 and J is TRBJ1-1; D perhaps matches TRBD1 (6 bases). CDR1 and CDR2 from the germline V gene are ENHRY and SYGVKD. The ends were cut back, 6 bases at V and 0 bases at J, with 14 bases in the middle. The CDR3 contains 15 residues. CDR3 bases: TGTGCCATCAGGTGGCAGGACAGCATGAACACTGAAGCTTTCTTT. Translating it yields CAIRWQDSMNTEAFF.

The rearrangement uses TRBV7-3 and TRBJ2-7; 12 positions agree with TRBD1. J was trimmed by 6 bases and V by 5 bases; bases with no gene match: 8. CDR1 and CDR2 from the germline V gene are SGHTA and FQGTGA. The CDR3 has 15 amino acids. The CDR3 here is CASSPAGTGGVEQYF. CDR3 DNA sequence: TGTGCCAGCAGCCCGGCCGGGACAGGGGGCGTCGAGCAGTACTTC. The whole variable domain, filled in from reference TRBV7-3 and TRBJ2-7, reads GAGVSQTPSNKVTEKGKYVELRCDPISGHTALYWYRQSLGQGPEFLIYFQGTGAADDSGLPNDRFFAVRPEGSVSTLKIQRTERGDSAVYLCASSPAGTGGVEQYFGPGTRLTVT.

The V gene is TRBV20-1, the J gene TRBJ2-7, with D perhaps matching TRBD2 (6 bases). Trimming pared 4 bases from V and 5 bases from J, leaving 9 bases between. The CDR3 spans 11 residues. Germline assignment: CDR1 DFQATT and CDR2 SNEGSKA (reference sequence). The chain's CDR3 is CSATTGDEQYF. The CDR3 coding sequence is TGCAGTGCTACGACGGGGGACGAGCAGTACTTC.

In DNA form, the CDR3 reads TGTGCCAGCAGTTTGTGGGGCATGGGTAGCACTGAAGCTTTCTTT. Protein: CASSLWGMGSTEAFF. The rearrangement links TRBV27 to TRBJ1-1, with D possibly being TRBD1 (5 bases). V shed 3 bases and J shed 4 bases, with 15 bases lying between them. There are 15 residues in the CDR3. Germline-derived CDR1 and CDR2 are MNHEY and SMNVEV (reference sequence).

This chain connects TRBV10-3 to TRBJ2-2; no definite D call. CDR3 length equals 17 residues. CDR1 and CDR2 from the germline V gene are ENHRY and SYGVKD. Trimming pared 0 bases from V and 3 bases from J, leaving 14 bases between. CDR3 protein: CAISESRKGPHTGELFF. CDR3 nucleotide sequence: TGTGCCATCAGTGAGTCGAGGAAAGGGCCCCACACCGGGGAGCTGTTTTTT.

The J gene is TRBJ2-7, the V gene TRBV2, with 7 bases that match TRBD2. Germline loops: CDR1 SNHLY, CDR2 FYNNEI. Trimming took 7 bases from V and 4 from J; bases not matched to a gene: 13. This CDR3 is 15 amino acids long. Here the CDR3 DNA reads TGTGCCAGCAATACGGGGGGTACGTCCTATTACGAGCAGTACTTC. Encoded protein: CASNTGGTSYYEQYF.

The J gene is TRBJ2-7, the V gene TRBV7-2; D is uncertain. Germline lookup yields CDR1 SGHTA and CDR2 FQGNSA. With 5 bases removed from V and 1 base from J, the gap between germline ends came to 9 bases. There are 13 residues in the CDR3. CDR3 bases: TGTGCCAGCAGCCCCCACACTTCCTACGAGCAGTACTTC. Protein sequence: CASSPHTSYEQYF.

CDR3 sequence: CASSKGQALNYEEQYF. The CDR3 DNA follows: TGTGCCAGTAGTAAGGGACAGGCCTTGAACTACGAGGAGCAGTACTTC. The J gene is TRBJ2-7, the V gene TRBV19, with TRBD1 matching 8 bases. The CDR3 length is 16 residues. After removal of 4 bases from V and 7 bases from J, the junction contained 15 bases not matched to a gene. Germline V gene sequence: CDR1 LNHDA, CDR2 SQIVND (reference sequence).

The J gene is TRBJ1-5, the V gene TRBV2; D not resolved. V was cut by 6 bases and J by 6 bases, with 15 bases left in between. The CDR3 is 14 residues long. Germline V gene lookup returns CDR1 SNHLY and CDR2 FYNNEI. CDR3 in DNA: TGTGCCAGCAGCCCGGGGTCCGGGAGTCAGCCCCAGCATTTT. Translating it yields CASSPGSGSQPQHF.

This rearrangement joins TRBV2 to TRBJ2-2, with D hard to call. The CDR3 loop spans 12 amino acids. V was shortened by 6 bases and J by 9 bases, with 11 bases between the two germline ends. CDR1 is SNHLY and CDR2 is FYNNEI in the germline V gene. The CDR3 DNA follows: TGTGCCAGCAGGACGGGTGGATGGGAGCTGTTTTTT. It is translated as CASRTGGWELFF.

CDR3 DNA: TGTGCCAGCAGCCCACGAGAGGGACTAGCGGTTAAGCAGTTCTTC. This gives the protein CASSPREGLAVKQFF. The rearrangement joins TRBV11-2 to TRBJ2-1; 11 bases fit TRBD2. This CDR3 is 15 amino acids long. The V gene end was trimmed by 5 bases and the J gene end by 11 bases; junction bases not matched to a gene: 11. Germline loops: CDR1 SGHAT, CDR2 FQNNGV.

The rearrangement links TRBV4-2 to TRBJ2-3; 7 positions agree with TRBD1. The CDR3 runs 15 residues. Germline CDR1 reads LGHNA; CDR2 reads YNFKEQ. V lost 2 bases to trimming and J lost 6 bases; unmatched junction nucleotides: 8. This CDR3 reads CASSQWTGHSDTQYF. The CDR3 nucleotides read TGTGCCAGCAGCCAATGGACAGGCCATAGCGATACGCAGTATTTT.

This sequence joins TRBV2 and TRBJ1-2; a weak D match, TRBD1 (6 bases). The ends were cut back, 4 bases at V and 8 bases at J, with 17 bases in the middle. The CDR3 consists of 14 residues. Germline V lookup: CDR1 SNHLY, CDR2 FYNNEI. CDR3 nucleotides: TGTGCCAGCAGTGCCAGAGATAACAGGGACGGCTACACCTTC. This sequence encodes CASSARDNRDGYTF.

This clone was picked up one time. This chain joins TRBV9 and TRBJ2-1; 10 positions match TRBD2. Germline CDR1 reads SGDLS; CDR2 reads YYNGEE. V trimming: 3 bases; J trimming: 3 bases; junction bases outside the gene matches: 6. The CDR3 contains 16 residues. The CDR3 DNA reads TGTGCCAGCAGCGCATTGGGACTAGCGCGCTACAATGAGCAGTTCTTC. This translates into CASSALGLARYNEQFF.

The chain links TRBV11-2 to TRBJ2-7; 12 bases align to TRBD2. The CDR3 is 14 residues long. Germline V gene lookup returns CDR1 SGHAT and CDR2 FQNNGV. V lost 5 bases to trimming and J lost 1 base; unmatched junction nucleotides: 0. The DNA of the CDR3 is TGTGCCAGCAGCGGACTAGCGGGATCCTACGAGCAGTACTTC. Translating gives CASSGLAGSYEQYF.

V usage is TRBV5-1 and J usage is TRBJ2-3; TRBD2 matches 8 bases. Germline lookup yields CDR1 SGHRS and CDR2 YFSETQ. The CDR3 covers 15 residues. The J segment lost 6 bases and the V segment lost 1 base, leaving 7 bases of the junction unmatched. Here the CDR3 reads CASSLSPAGADTQYF. DNA for the CDR3: TGCGCCAGCAGCTTGAGTCCAGCGGGAGCCGATACGCAGTATTTT.

The chain joins TRBV4-1 to TRBJ2-1, with a possible D match to TRBD2 (5 bases). The CDR3 runs to 15 residues. In germline, CDR1 is MGHRA, CDR2 YSYEKL. Trimming stripped 1 base from V and 5 bases from J, with 12 bases between. In DNA form, the CDR3 reads TGCGCCAGCAGCCAAGTTGGTAGCGCAAACAATGAGCAGTTCTTC. It encodes CASSQVGSANNEQFF.

This sequence joins TRBV6-5 and TRBJ1-5, with D uncertain. The germline gives CDR1 MNHEY, CDR2 SVGAGI. CDR3 length: 14 residues. V lost 6 bases, J lost 2 bases, and 11 bases lay in between. CDR3 DNA: TGTGCCAGCAGCACCCCAGGCGGCAATCAGCCCCAGCATTTT. Translated: CASSTPGGNQPQHF.

The gene calls are TRBV5-5 and TRBJ1-2, with D possibly matching TRBD1 (6 bases). Germline CDR1 and CDR2: SGHKS and YYEKEE (reference sequence). The CDR3 sequence is 13 residues long. V was trimmed by 4 bases and J by 2 bases, leaving 9 bases between them. The DNA for the CDR3 is TGTGCCAGCAGCAACGGACAGAACTATGGCTACACCTTC. Amino acids: CASSNGQNYGYTF.

The CDR3 region is CASTRAGGPHEQFF. In DNA, the CDR3 is TGTGCCTCTACTCGGGCGGGAGGGCCCCATGAGCAGTTCTTC. The J gene is TRBJ2-1, the V gene TRBV9; TRBD2 agrees at 9 bases. V was clipped by 10 bases and J by 8 bases; unmatched bases: 13. The CDR3 is 14 residues long. Germline V gene data show CDR1 as SGDLS and CDR2 as YYNGEE.

The J gene is TRBJ2-7, the V gene TRBV27; D may match TRBD1 or TRBD2 (5 bases each). Per the germline V gene, CDR1 is MNHEY and CDR2 is SMNVEV (reference sequence). Trimming removed 4 bases from V and 3 bases from J, with 19 bases in between. CDR3 length: 16 residues. The DNA for the CDR3 is TGTGCCAGCAGTTATGGAGCCGGGACGGACCTCTACGAGCAGTACTTC. This sequence encodes CASSYGAGTDLYEQYF.

This chain joins TRBV14 and TRBJ1-1; the D is unclear. The germline V and J ends were trimmed by 2 bases and 9 bases, with 7 bases remaining between them. The CDR3 spans 11 residues. Germline lookup yields CDR1 SGHDN and CDR2 FVKESK. The CDR3 spells CASSQKSQAFF. The CDR3, as DNA: TGTGCCAGCAGCCAAAAATCCCAAGCTTTCTTT.

V is TRBV6-6 and J is TRBJ1-1, with D unclear. This CDR3 is built from 13 residues. Germline V gene sequence: CDR1 MNHNY, CDR2 SVGAGI (reference sequence). V lost 5 bases and J 4 bases, leaving 11 bases between the germline ends. Written as DNA, the CDR3 is TGTGCCAGCAGTACCGGTTTGGTCACTGAAGCTTTCTTT. Residues: CASSTGLVTEAFF.

J is TRBJ2-1 and V is TRBV18; 8 nucleotides align to TRBD1. Trimming took 2 bases from V and 6 from J; bases not matched to a gene: 9. Germline CDR1 KGHSH, CDR2 LQKENI. CDR3 length equals 16 residues. For the CDR3, the DNA is TGTGCCAGCTCACCAGTAGGACAGGGATTGGTCAATGAGCAGTTCTTC. It codes for CASSPVGQGLVNEQFF.

The CDR3 sequence: CASSQLDRNTEAFF. In nucleotides, the CDR3 is TGTGCCAGCAGCCAGTTGGACAGGAACACTGAAGCTTTCTTT. The chain is built from TRBV14 and TRBJ1-1; perhaps TRBD1 as D (6 bases). This CDR3 region has 14 residues. Trimming stripped 3 bases from V and 1 base from J, with 9 bases between. Germline V gene lookup returns CDR1 SGHDN and CDR2 FVKESK.

Worth noting for this clone: The sample holds other DNA sequences that translate to the same CDR3. This chain joins TRBV6-1 and TRBJ2-2, with 8 bases identical to TRBD1. The junction had 3 bases not matched to a gene; V was cut back by 6 bases and J by 6 bases. In germline, CDR1 is MNHNS, CDR2 SASEGT. The CDR3 contains 13 residues. The CDR3 loop reads CASSGQGAGELFF. CDR3 DNA sequence: TGTGCCAGCAGCGGACAGGGCGCCGGGGAGCTGTTTTTT.

V gene TRBV5-1 combines with J gene TRBJ2-2, with 10 bases lining up with TRBD1. From germline, CDR1 is SGHRS and CDR2 YFSETQ. The CDR3 has 15 residues. V shed 4 bases and J 10 bases; nucleotides not matched to a gene: 10. The CDR3: CASSHRDRGEEELFF. The CDR3, as DNA: TGCGCCAGCAGCCACCGGGACAGGGGTGAGGAGGAGCTGTTTTTT.

This sequence joins TRBV7-9 and TRBJ2-1; 8 bases line up with TRBD2. Germline lookup yields CDR1 SEHNR and CDR2 FQNEAQ (reference sequence). V was pared by 2 bases and J by 0 bases, with 6 bases of the junction left unmatched. The CDR3 has 17 amino acids. Here the CDR3 DNA reads TGTGCCAGCAGCTTACCCAAAAGCGGGAGCTCCTACAATGAGCAGTTCTTC. Its translation: CASSLPKSGSSYNEQFF. Full variable domain (rest looked up from reference TRBV7-9 and TRBJ2-1): DTGVSQNPRHKITKRGQNVTFRCDPISEHNRLYWYRQTLGQGPEFLTYFQNEAQLEKSRLLSDRFSAERPKGSFSTLEIQRTEQGDSAMYLCASSLPKSGSSYNEQFFGPGTRLTVL.

This sequence joins TRBV19 and TRBJ1-2, with 7 bases fitting TRBD1. Germline lookup yields CDR1 LNHDA and CDR2 SQIVND (reference sequence). V lost 4 bases, J lost 5 bases, and 13 bases stayed unmatched. The length of the CDR3 is 16 residues. CDR3 sequence (DNA): TGTGCCAGTAGTACGATGGGACAGATCCGTACTTATGGCTACACCTTC. Residues: CASSTMGQIRTYGYTF.

The chain employs TRBV4-3 and TRBJ2-3, with D maybe TRBD2 (6 bases). V lost 1 base to trimming and J lost 6 bases, with 14 bases between them. Germline CDR1 reads LGHNA; CDR2 reads YSLEER. The CDR3 spans 15 residues. The CDR3 sequence: CASSQVGGGWDTQYF. The CDR3 DNA follows: TGCGCCAGCAGCCAAGTTGGGGGAGGTTGGGATACGCAGTATTTT.